This T cell receptor beta chain was observed in a study of T cell repertoires in cytomegalovirus infection. Study as a whole: Well-studied HLA-B-restricted CMV epitopes were used in the study alongside recently identified HLA-C-restricted ones. The public TCR beta signatures pointed to both CMV infection and matching HLA type. Study conclusions and caveats: Summed frequency of shared TCR beta families picked out CMV carriers who also had the relevant HLA. CMV-specific HLA-C-restricted TCR beta clonotypes dominated the ex vivo response.

With respect to this clonotype: The target antigen is unknown.

Germline CDR1 MDHEN, CDR2 SYDVKM. The CDR3 consists of 17 residues. With 1 base clipped from V and 4 bases from J, the junction kept 7 bases outside the gene matches. Via MiXCR, TCRdb re-called the reads, giving one row per CDR3 protein. The table records about 480,000 distinct CDR3 sequences, around 35% of them present only once. The TCR sequence derives from a human donor in good health (CMV status not recorded). Some clones in this sample may be carry-over from other donors' samples. This material consisted of cultured PBMCs, taken from culture after CMV antigen stimulation. The chain carries TRBV28 and TRBJ2-7; 13 bases are a match to TRBD2. The CDR3 loop is CASSLSGTSGMAYEQYV. The CDR3 DNA reads TGTGCCAGCAGTTTATCAGGGACTAGCGGGATGGCGTACGAGCAGTACGTC.